These 21 T cell receptor beta chains were all obtained from the same sample, sequenced in a study of T cell responses to AZD1222 COVID-19 vaccine. Measured with immunoSEQ multiplex PCR; TCRdb has only the in-frame clones, and not every one. The sample has more than 85,000 clones, around nine tenths seen once; the top ten hold approximately 17%. The material was peripheral blood, obtained on day 0 of AZD1222 vaccination. The receptors here all came from an adult in good health.

This chain joins TRBV6-4 and TRBJ1-2; 8 nucleotides match TRBD1. Trimming removed 9 bases from V and 3 bases from J; junction bases left unmatched: 3. This CDR3 comprises 12 residues. Per the germline V gene, CDR1 is MRHNA and CDR2 is SNTAGT. The CDR3 sequence is CASPGQDYGYTF. The DNA of the CDR3 is TGTGCCAGTCCGGGACAGGACTATGGCTACACCTTC.

This sequence joins TRBV28 and TRBJ2-7; D assignment may be TRBD1 or TRBD2 (7 bases each). V was clipped by 6 bases and J by 3 bases, with 15 bases between them. The CDR3 contains 14 residues. CDR1 and CDR2 (germline): MDHEN, SYDVKM. CDR3 sequence: CASSQGGNLYEQYF. In DNA form, the CDR3 reads TGTGCCAGCAGCCAGGGGGGGAATCTCTACGAGCAGTACTTC.

The chain combines TRBV27 with TRBJ2-4; 12 positions match TRBD1. The germline gives CDR1 MNHEY, CDR2 SMNVEV (reference sequence). Unmatched junction bases numbered 13, after V lost 1 base and J lost 0 bases. The CDR3 totals 21 residues. CDR3 sequence: CASSLFAGTGGVGVAKNIQYF. In nucleotides, the CDR3 is TGTGCCAGCAGTTTATTTGCTGGGACAGGGGGCGTGGGGGTAGCCAAAAACATTCAGTACTTC.

The J gene is TRBJ1-3, the V gene TRBV28; 9 bases agree with TRBD1. Per the germline V gene, CDR1 is MDHEN and CDR2 is SYDVKM. The CDR3 sequence is 14 residues long. With V trimmed by 10 bases and J by 0 bases, 4 bases remained unmatched. CDR3 region: CATSTGGSGNTIYF. The CDR3, as DNA: TGTGCCACTTCGACAGGGGGCTCTGGAAACACCATATATTTT.

V usage is TRBV5-6 and J usage is TRBJ2-5, with D perhaps given as TRBD1 or TRBD2 (7 bases each). The CDR3 has 13 amino acids. Germline CDR1 reads SGHDT; CDR2 reads YYEEEE. The ends were cut back, 9 bases at V and 9 bases at J, with 21 bases in the middle. CDR3 nucleotides: TGTGCCACTCGACAGGGACCGGCGGGGGCCCAGTACTTC. It specifies CATRQGPAGAQYF.

This rearrangement joins TRBV5-1 to TRBJ2-5; TRBD2 aligns across 9 bases. This CDR3 is built from 16 residues. The V gene end was trimmed by 0 bases and the J gene end by 6 bases; junction bases not matched to a gene: 9. Germline CDR1 is SGHRS and CDR2 is YFSETQ. The CDR3 DNA reads TGCGCCAGCAGCTTGGTTGCTAGCGGGGTATTACAGACCCAGTACTTC. Amino acid sequence: CASSLVASGVLQTQYF.

V usage is TRBV7-9 and J usage is TRBJ2-7; 7 bases are a match to TRBD1. Germline CDR1 is SEHNR and CDR2 is FQNEAQ (reference sequence). The CDR3 has 15 amino acids. With V trimmed by 4 bases and J by 5 bases, 11 bases remained unmatched. For the CDR3, the DNA is TGTGCCAGCAGCTCACCAGGGGGTTTGAGACACGAGCAGTACTTC. Its protein product is CASSSPGGLRHEQYF. The full variable domain, rest sourced from reference TRBV7-9 and TRBJ2-7, is DTGVSQNPRHKITKRGQNVTFRCDPISEHNRLYWYRQTLGQGPEFLTYFQNEAQLEKSRLLSDRFSAERPKGSFSTLEIQRTEQGDSAMYLCASSSPGGLRHEQYFGPGTRLTVT.

The chain links TRBV2 to TRBJ1-4; D is perhaps TRBD1 (5 bases). Germline-derived CDR1 and CDR2 are SNHLY and FYNNEI. The V and J ends lost 6 bases and 2 bases respectively, with 10 bases between them. CDR3 length equals 14 residues. Here the CDR3 reads CASSRELTNEKLFF. CDR3 in DNA: TGTGCCAGCAGCAGGGAACTGACTAATGAAAAACTGTTTTTT.

This clone appeared a single time. The chain uses TRBV19 and TRBJ2-3; D is possibly TRBD2 (6 bases). The V gene's germline CDR1 is LNHDA and CDR2 SQIVND (reference sequence). This CDR3 contains 18 residues. Trimming took off 6 bases at V and 4 bases at J, with 26 bases between the two ends. The CDR3 bases are TGTGCCAGTAGCGAGCCCTCGGAGGGGAGCCTATCGTCAGATACGCAGTATTTT. Protein: CASSEPSEGSLSSDTQYF.

This chain uses TRBV7-3 with TRBJ2-5; possibly TRBD1 or TRBD2 for D (5 bases each). Germline-derived CDR1 and CDR2 are SGHTA and FQGTGA. V shed 5 bases and J shed 5 bases, with 12 bases lying between them. The CDR3 runs 13 residues. DNA of the CDR3: TGTGCCAGCAGCGCTTGGGACGGGGAGACCCAGTACTTC. Its translation: CASSAWDGETQYF. Looking up the rest from reference TRBV7-3 and TRBJ2-5 gives the full variable domain: GAGVSQTPSNKVTEKGKYVELRCDPISGHTALYWYRQSLGQGPEFLIYFQGTGAADDSGLPNDRFFAVRPEGSVSTLKIQRTERGDSAVYLCASSAWDGETQYFGPGTRLLVL.

V is TRBV25-1 and J is TRBJ1-3; D remains unclear. The germline V gene encodes CDR1 MGHDK and CDR2 SYGVNS. The CDR3 consists of 16 residues. Trimming took off 6 bases at V and 0 bases at J, with 15 bases between the two ends. This CDR3 reads CASSEPGFSSGNTIYF. Here the CDR3 DNA reads TGTGCCAGCAGCGAGCCGGGCTTCAGCTCTGGAAACACCATATATTTT.

The chain carries TRBV15 and TRBJ1-2; D call uncertain. The CDR3 sequence is 15 residues long. The germline V gene encodes CDR1 LNHNV and CDR2 YYDKDF (reference sequence). V lost 5 bases, J lost 2 bases, and 15 bases lay in between. The CDR3 region has the DNA TGTGCCACCAGCGAGAATAAATTTTCGAACTATGGCTACACCTTC. It encodes CATSENKFSNYGYTF. Variable domain in full (rest from reference TRBV15 and TRBJ1-2): DAMVIQNPRYQVTQFGKPVTLSCSQTLNHNVMYWYQQKSSQAPKLLFHYYDKDFNNEADTPDNFQSRRPNTSFCFLDIRSPGLGDTAMYLCATSENKFSNYGYTFGSGTRLTVV.

This clone was seen only once. The chain is built from TRBV21-1 and TRBJ1-1; TRBD1, the table's D call, lacks a check against the DNA. TRBV21-1 is a recognized pseudogene. The CDR3 has 16 amino acids. CDR3 protein: CASSKGDRSAIQSAFF. The CDR3 nucleotides read TGTGCCAGCAGCAAAGGGGACAGGTCGGCAATCCAGTCGGCTTTCTTT.

This chain links TRBV18 with TRBJ1-5, with D unclear. CDR1 and CDR2 from the germline V gene are KGHSH and LQKENI. V was trimmed by 2 bases and J by 3 bases, leaving 8 bases between them. The CDR3 runs to 14 residues. The CDR3 protein is CASSPYGPNQPQHF. The CDR3 bases are TGTGCCAGCTCACCATACGGGCCCAATCAGCCCCAGCATTTT.

This rearrangement joins TRBV5-6 to TRBJ1-1; D not certain. The CDR3 has 12 residues. The germline V and J ends were trimmed by 4 bases and 1 base, with 5 bases remaining between them. Germline lookup yields CDR1 SGHDT and CDR2 YYEEEE. DNA for the CDR3: TGTGCCAGCAGCCTGACGAACACTGAAGCTTTCTTT. As protein: CASSLTNTEAFF.

V is TRBV12-5 and J is TRBJ1-4, with TRBD1 matching 8 bases. The CDR3 loop spans 16 amino acids. Looked up from germline, CDR1 is LGHNT and CDR2 is FRNRAP. V shed 3 bases, J shed 5 bases, and the junction held 8 bases outside the gene matches. The CDR3, as DNA: TGTGCTAGTGGTTTCCAGAACAGGGGGATCAATGAAAAACTGTTTTTT. Translated: CASGFQNRGINEKLFF.

This chain joins TRBV6-5 and TRBJ1-4; possible D gene TRBD1, 5 bases. CDR1 is MNHEY, CDR2 SVGAGI, per germline. V was pared by 2 bases and J by 13 bases, with 14 bases between. This CDR3 contains 13 residues. This chain's CDR3 is CASSYRGGRGLFF. The CDR3 DNA reads TGTGCCAGCAGTTACAGGGGAGGTCGTGGACTGTTTTTT.

The V call is TRBV7-8, the J call TRBJ2-1; no clear D gene. In germline, CDR1 is SGHVS, CDR2 FQNEAQ. This CDR3 spans 17 amino acids. Deletions cut 5 bases from V and 0 bases from J, with 17 bases between. For the CDR3, the DNA is TGTGCCAGCAGCATCGGCAGTCGCGCGAGCTCCTACAATGAGCAGTTCTTC. As protein: CASSIGSRASSYNEQFF.

The chain recombines TRBV19 with TRBJ1-3, with TRBD1 identical over 7 bases. J lost 4 bases, V lost 3 bases, and 6 bases had no gene match. The CDR3 runs to 15 residues. The germline gives CDR1 LNHDA, CDR2 SQIVND (reference sequence). CDR3: CASSIPDRRGNTIYF. CDR3 in DNA: TGTGCCAGTAGTATTCCGGACAGGAGGGGAAACACCATATATTTT.

This clone has a single count. This chain joins TRBV2 and TRBJ2-1, with 7 positions matching TRBD2. CDR1 is SNHLY and CDR2 is FYNNEI in the germline V gene. This CDR3 contains 17 residues. Unmatched junction bases numbered 11, after V lost 4 bases and J lost 2 bases. CDR3 coding DNA: TGTGCCAGCAGTGCTGGGGGACTAAGTCCCGCCTACAATGAGCAGTTCTTC. Translated, it gives CASSAGGLSPAYNEQFF. Full variable domain (missing parts from reference TRBV2 and TRBJ2-1): EPEVTQTPSHQVTQMGQEVILRCVPISNHLYFYWYRQILGQKVEFLVSFYNNEISEKSEIFDDQFSVERPDGSNFTLKIRSTKLEDSAMYFCASSAGGLSPAYNEQFFGPGTRLTVL.

The chain carries TRBV5-1 and TRBJ2-7; D is unclear. V dropped 0 bases and J dropped 5 bases, with 9 bases sitting between them. The length of the CDR3 is 13 residues. CDR1 and CDR2 (germline): SGHRS, YFSETQ. The DNA of the CDR3 is TGCGCCAGCAGCTTGGCCTTTGGGCACGAGCAGTACTTC. This gives the protein CASSLAFGHEQYF.